The clone carrying this TCR beta chain showed up just once. Given a much more abundant clone one base away, this may be a read error. In the authors' workflow: Counts of nucleated cells, estimated from reference gene primer amplification, were obtained. This table comes from immunoSEQ multiplex PCR, and its TCRdb copy is limited to in-frame clones, with some not included. Clonal size and the V and J genes are those of that table, whereas D and trimming came from the DNA. The repertoire holds roughly 260,000 clones, with roughly 87% as singletons. The CDR3 length is 13 residues. Germline lookup yields CDR1 SNHLY and CDR2 FYNNEI. With 6 bases removed from V and 1 base from J, the gap between germline ends came to 9 bases. The data derive from a study of blood T cell repertoires in COVID-19. For the study at large: The United States, Italy and Spain provided the acute and convalescent COVID-19 samples. PBMCs, B-cell-depleted T cells, or T cells were the source of the cDNA or gDNA that made up the material.

Specimen: peripheral blood. The rearrangement uses TRBV2 and TRBJ1-1; D perhaps matches TRBD1 (6 bases). The TCR originated in a woman aged 45-60 years who had recovered from COVID-19. The CDR3 protein is CASSEDRNTEAFF. The CDR3 coding sequence is TGTGCCAGCAGCGAGGACAGGAACACTGAAGCTTTCTTT. Full variable domain (rest looked up from reference TRBV2 and TRBJ1-1): EPEVTQTPSHQVTQMGQEVILRCVPISNHLYFYWYRQILGQKVEFLVSFYNNEISEKSEIFDDQFSVERPDGSNFTLKIRSTKLEDSAMYFCASSEDRNTEAFFGQGTRLTVV.